This T cell receptor beta chain was sequenced for a study of ipilimumab plus nivolumab after autologous stem cell transplantation. Profiling relied on immunoSEQ multiplex PCR, and the TCRdb table lists in-frame clones only, not all of them. The sample has 1,700 or so clones; 80% to 85% are singletons. Ipilimumab, 1 mg/kg, started 14 to 28 days after autologous transplant. Regarding this clone: The same CDR3 is also encoded by other DNA sequences in this sample.

Germline V gene data show CDR1 as SGHTA and CDR2 as FQGNSA. V gave up 2 bases and J gave up 1 base, with 8 bases separating them. This CDR3 is 14 amino acids long. The receptor comes from a female donor with multiple myeloma. This chain connects TRBV7-2 to TRBJ2-5; D gene ambiguous. The sample here was PBMCs, taken in a trial of ipilimumab plus nivolumab as post-transplant consolidation. In DNA form, the CDR3 reads TGTGCCAGCAGCTTATTGGTAGGCCAAGAGACCCAGTACTTC. Translation: CASSLLVGQETQYF.